The source of this TCR beta chain is a study of T cells in Graves' hyperthyroidism and ophthalmopathy. Amplification targeted TCR beta CDR3 regions from RNA transcripts. A set of HTBI primers served as the primers for a first-round RT-PCR of the TCR CDR3. Each CDR3 protein is one row after TCRdb ran MiXCR on the multiplex PCR reads. Among a few hundred thousand distinct CDR3 sequences listed, roughly a sixth were seen once. Those with hyperthyroidism were 18 to 65 years old, newly diagnosed, and ill for under 2 months. The junction had 5 bases not matched to a gene; V was cut back by 2 bases and J by 4 bases. This CDR3 has 14 residues. This clonotype was seen at least ten times.

The clonotype comes from a woman between 45 and 60 years old with Graves' hyperthyroidism. This sequence joins TRBV12-3 or TRBV12-4 and TRBJ2-7, with 7 bases lining up with TRBD2. The sequencing sample was made of blood. The CDR3 is CASSLLGGGYEQYF. The DNA of the CDR3 is TGTGCCAGCAGTTTACTGGGGGGGGGGTACGAGCAGTACTTC.